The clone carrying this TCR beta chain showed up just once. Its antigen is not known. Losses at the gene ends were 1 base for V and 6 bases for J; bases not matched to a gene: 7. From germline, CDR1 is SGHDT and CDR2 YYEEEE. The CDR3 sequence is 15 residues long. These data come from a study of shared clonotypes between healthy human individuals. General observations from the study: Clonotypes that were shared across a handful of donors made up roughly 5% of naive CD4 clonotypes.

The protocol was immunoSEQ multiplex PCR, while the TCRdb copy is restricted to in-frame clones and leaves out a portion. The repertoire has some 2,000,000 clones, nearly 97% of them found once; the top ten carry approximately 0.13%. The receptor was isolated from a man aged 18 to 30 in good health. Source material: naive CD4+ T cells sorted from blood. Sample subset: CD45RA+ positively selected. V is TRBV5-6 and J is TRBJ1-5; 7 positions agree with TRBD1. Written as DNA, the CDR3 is TGTGCCAGCAGCTTGCGGGGGGCAGGGGGTCAGCCCCAGCATTTT. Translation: CASSLRGAGGQPQHF.